Described below is a single T cell receptor beta chain sequence and its context. Libraries were prepared by immunoSEQ multiplex PCR; TCRdb keeps only in-frame clonotypes and omits some of them. The table includes about 9,700 clones, approximately 91% detected once. This sample stems from a study of blood T cell dynamics during melanoma immunotherapy. About the study: Metastatic melanoma patients received first-line pembrolizumab or nivolumab plus ipilimumab.

Specified time point: week 3, after first cycle of checkpoint inhibitor. Germline loops: CDR1 SGHTA, CDR2 FQGNSA. The CDR3 is 13 residues long. The V and J ends lost 1 base and 6 bases respectively, with 7 bases between them. The sequence derives from a human donor with melanoma. The material sequenced was blood, taken from a patient treated with checkpoint blockade. V is TRBV7-2 and J is TRBJ1-5; a weak D match, TRBD1 (6 bases). CDR3 sequence reads: CASSLEGGQPQHF. CDR3 sequence (DNA): TGTGCCAGCAGCTTAGAAGGGGGTCAGCCCCAGCATTTT.